This T cell receptor beta chain was obtained from a study of blood T cell repertoires in COVID-19. Assignment of participants to cohorts was predicated upon participant-reported clinical history. In the authors' methods: Reference gene primer amplification gave nucleated cell count estimates. The assay was immunoSEQ multiplex PCR, and TCRdb's table has in-frame clones only and misses some. That table supplies the V and J calls and clone size; D and trimming were determined from the DNA. The sample shows hundreds of thousands of clones, 90% of them seen only once. The clonotype was recovered from a man aged 45 to 65 who had been exposed to COVID-19. The sequenced sample was PBMCs or T cells enriched from blood (not recorded which).

In DNA, the CDR3 is TGTGCCAGTAGTATCCGGGGGGCCGATGAGCAGTTCTTC. This sequence encodes CASSIRGADEQFF. The gene calls are TRBV19 and TRBJ2-1; possible D gene TRBD2, 7 bases. This CDR3 contains 13 residues. Germline V lookup: CDR1 LNHDA, CDR2 SQIVND (reference sequence). V was trimmed by 3 bases and J by 8 bases, leaving 11 bases between them.